These 17 T cell receptor beta chains originate from one sample sequenced in a study of memory CD4+ T cells and cytomegalovirus serostatus. Using immunoSEQ multiplex PCR, the repertoire was profiled, and TCRdb retains in-frame clones only, with some absent. The profile covers about 82,000 clones, with approximately 80% appearing a single time and around 0.8% taken by the ten largest. Single viable CD3+CD4+CD8-CD45RO+ cells were sorted as the memory CD4+ T cells. The sample consisted of memory CD4+ T cells from blood. Receptor source: an adult in good health and CMV-seronegative.

V usage is TRBV5-1 and J usage is TRBJ1-2; 10 bases are a match to TRBD1. From germline, CDR1 is SGHRS and CDR2 YFSETQ. The CDR3 contains 14 residues. J was trimmed by 8 bases and V by 4 bases; bases with no gene match: 8. The CDR3 region is CASSAGTGVFGYTF. The CDR3 bases are TGCGCCAGCAGCGCCGGGACAGGGGTTTTCGGCTACACCTTC.

This clone showed up just once. The chain recombines TRBV5-1 with TRBJ1-4; D not certain. The CDR3 loop spans 14 amino acids. Germline V gene lookup returns CDR1 SGHRS and CDR2 YFSETQ. The V gene lost 4 bases and the J gene lost 0 bases, with 7 bases spanning the gap. CDR3: CASSASSTNEKLFF. As DNA, the CDR3 is TGCGCCAGCAGCGCCTCTTCAACTAATGAAAAACTGTTTTTT.

This clone was seen once. The CDR3 bases are TGTGCCAGCAGCTTGTTCTCCAGGATCACTGAAGCTTTCTTT. It yields the protein CASSLFSRITEAFF. J is TRBJ1-1 and V is TRBV5-6; D not resolved. This CDR3 has 14 amino acids. The V and J ends lost 1 base and 4 bases respectively, with 11 bases between them. The germline CDR1 and CDR2 sequences are SGHDT and YYEEEE. The full variable domain, completed using reference TRBV5-6 and TRBJ1-1, is DAGVTQSPTHLIKTRGQQVTLRCSPKSGHDTVSWYQQALGQGPQFIFQYYEEEERQRGNFPDRFSGHQFPNYSSELNVNALLLGDSALYLCASSLFSRITEAFFGQGTRLTVV.

The chain employs TRBV28 and TRBJ2-7; D ambiguous. V lost 9 bases and J lost 5, with 20 bases in between. CDR3 length: 14 amino acids. Germline values: CDR1 MDHEN, CDR2 SYDVKM. CDR3 region: CASSVEVRAHEQYF. CDR3 nucleotide sequence: TGTGCCAGTTCAGTGGAAGTAAGGGCCCACGAGCAGTACTTC.

V usage is TRBV7-9 and J usage is TRBJ2-2; 7 nucleotides match TRBD2. In germline, CDR1 is SEHNR, CDR2 FQNEAQ (reference sequence). The CDR3 extends over 15 amino acids. J gave up 3 bases and V 5 bases, and 6 bases lay outside the gene matches. The CDR3 sequence is CASSARGIDTGELFF. For the CDR3, the DNA is TGTGCCAGCAGCGCGCGGGGGATCGACACCGGGGAGCTGTTTTTT.

This chain joins TRBV4-1 and TRBJ1-6; a possible D gene is TRBD1 (6 bases). Germline CDR1 reads MGHRA; CDR2 reads YSYEKL. The CDR3 extends over 17 amino acids. The germline V and J ends were trimmed by 4 bases and 5 bases, with 18 bases remaining between them. CDR3 region: CASSLRVGRQDNSPLHF. The CDR3 DNA follows: TGCGCCAGCAGCCTCCGAGTAGGCCGACAGGATAATTCACCCCTCCACTTT.

The chain has TRBV11-2 and TRBJ1-1; D possibly corresponds to TRBD1 (6 bases). The CDR3 runs to 15 residues. V dropped 4 bases and J dropped 1 base, with 13 bases sitting between them. CDR1 is SGHAT, CDR2 FQNNGV, per germline. CDR3 in amino acids: CASSSRQVQNTEAFF. CDR3 DNA: TGTGCCAGCAGCTCGAGACAGGTCCAGAACACTGAAGCTTTCTTT.

The CDR3 region has the DNA TGTGCCAGCTCCCCCGATCCCTTCTATGGCTACACCTTC. Protein sequence: CASSPDPFYGYTF. The chain links TRBV18 to TRBJ1-2; D is ambiguous. Trimming removed 6 bases from V and 4 bases from J, with 12 bases in between. Germline values: CDR1 KGHSH, CDR2 LQKENI. The CDR3 consists of 13 residues.

V usage is TRBV5-4 and J usage is TRBJ2-2; 7 bases line up with TRBD2. Germline values: CDR1 SGHNT, CDR2 YYREEE (reference sequence). The CDR3 is made up of 15 amino acids. V dropped 2 bases and J dropped 6; count of bases not matched to a gene: 7. The CDR3 bases are TGTGCCAGCAGCTTACGCGGGGGTTTGGCCGGGGAGCTGTTTTTT. Residues: CASSLRGGLAGELFF.

This chain uses TRBV18 with TRBJ2-1, with a weak D call TRBD2 (6 bases). The CDR3 totals 17 residues. Looked up from germline, CDR1 is KGHSH and CDR2 is LQKENI. With 2 bases removed from V and 0 bases from J, the gap between germline ends came to 14 bases. Here the CDR3 DNA reads TGTGCCAGCTCACCAGAGCGGGCATTGAGCTCCTACAATGAGCAGTTCTTC. Its protein is CASSPERALSSYNEQFF.

The genes are TRBV5-4 and TRBJ2-3; 9 bases match TRBD2. V lost 5 bases to trimming and J lost 5 bases; unmatched junction nucleotides: 6. The CDR3 runs to 14 residues. The V gene's germline CDR1 is SGHNT and CDR2 YYREEE (reference sequence). This CDR3 reads CASRTGTSQDTQYF. In DNA, the CDR3 is TGTGCCAGCAGAACCGGGACTAGCCAAGATACGCAGTATTTT.

The V gene is TRBV9, the J gene TRBJ1-6, with D unresolved. CDR3 length: 14 residues. The germline CDR1 and CDR2 sequences are SGDLS and YYNGEE. Trimming left V 1 base short and J 6 bases short, with 8 bases between. The CDR3 nucleotides read TGTGCCAGCAGCGTACAACCCTTTAATTCACCCCTCCACTTT. The encoded protein is CASSVQPFNSPLHF.

V usage is TRBV6-9 and J usage is TRBJ1-1, with 7 nucleotides matching TRBD1. The V and J ends lost 7 bases and 13 bases, in that order; junction bases with no gene match: 9. Germline V gives CDR1 MNHGY, CDR2 SVAAGI. The CDR3 has 11 amino acids. The CDR3 coding sequence is TGTGCCAGCACCATGACAGGGATTGTTTTCTTT. This translates into CASTMTGIVFF.

The rearrangement uses TRBV11-2 and TRBJ1-2; maybe TRBD1 (5 bases). V was trimmed by 6 bases and J by 8 bases, leaving 25 bases between them. The CDR3 covers 16 residues. CDR1 SGHAT and CDR2 FQNNGV come from the germline V gene. This chain's CDR3 is CASSRIPGPGVEGYTF. CDR3 nucleotides: TGTGCCAGCAGTCGAATTCCGGGACCGGGAGTTGAGGGCTACACCTTC.

This clone was observed a handful of times. The chain combines TRBV18 with TRBJ1-1; D ambiguous. Germline V CDR1 and CDR2: KGHSH, LQKENI. Trimming removed 3 bases at V and 1 base at J, with 9 bases between. The length of the CDR3 is 14 residues. The CDR3 loop reads CASSPQDGNTEAFF. The CDR3 coding sequence is TGTGCCAGCTCACCTCAGGACGGGAACACTGAAGCTTTCTTT. Looking up the rest from reference TRBV18 and TRBJ1-1 gives the full variable domain: NAGVMQNPRHLVRRRGQEARLRCSPMKGHSHVYWYRQLPEEGLKFMVYLQKENIIDESGMPKERFSAEFPKEGPSILRIQQVVRGDSAAYFCASSPQDGNTEAFFGQGTRLTVV.

This clone has a handful of counts. The V call is TRBV10-2, the J call TRBJ2-1; 7 nucleotides line up with TRBD2. The CDR3 is made up of 15 amino acids. The ends lost 6 bases at V and 1 base at J; junction bases unmatched: 6. Per germline, CDR1 WSHSY and CDR2 SAAADI. CDR3 nucleotide sequence: TGCGCCAGCAGATCGGTGGGGGGGTCCTACAATGAGCAGTTCTTC. This encodes CASRSVGGSYNEQFF.

V usage is TRBV5-6 and J usage is TRBJ2-7; D ambiguous. CDR1 and CDR2 (germline): SGHDT, YYEEEE. Trimming took 4 bases from V and 9 from J, leaving 14 bases between them. This CDR3 comprises 12 residues. This CDR3 is CASSLGPSAQYF. The DNA for the CDR3 is TGTGCCAGCAGCCTAGGGCCCTCGGCGCAGTACTTC.